Below, one TCR beta chain is given with its context. Its antigen remains unidentified. The data stem from a study of T cell responses to AZD1222 COVID-19 vaccine. Study findings and constraints: Only 5 to 7 AZD1222 recipients tested seropositive at baseline. Clonal diversity was possibly underestimated, and the donors were mostly white British, with more females. As reported, nearly half of all spike-specific TCRs target variant regions that are unmutated.

Produced via immunoSEQ multiplex PCR; TCRdb's table is partial and in-frame only. Of 150,000 to 200,000 clones in the sample, 90% were seen once. Germline V gives CDR1 LNHDA, CDR2 SQIVND (reference sequence). The CDR3 is 12 amino acids. The ends lost 1 base at V and 13 bases at J; junction bases unmatched: 3. Second-dose recipients at about 4 or about 12 weeks were treated as one pooled group. The starting material was peripheral blood, obtained 28 days after the second AZD1222 dose. J is TRBJ2-1 and V is TRBV19; TRBD1 agrees at 8 bases. The receptor's source is an adult who received the AZD1222 COVID-19 vaccine. The CDR3 coding sequence is TGTGCCAGTAGTATAGTAGGACAGGGCCAGTTCTTC. This gives the protein CASSIVGQGQFF.